This T cell receptor (beta chain) originates from a study of Graves' ophthalmopathy and Graves' hyperthyroidism. Study-level results: Most thyroid clonotypes expanded beyond 0.001 frequency were also found in blood.

Amplification from RNA transcripts yielded the TCR beta CDR3 regions. HTBI-primed RT-PCR formed the first round, and a multiplex PCR formed the second. TCRdb re-called the multiplex PCR reads with MiXCR, one entry per CDR3 protein. The sample yields about 380,000 distinct CDR3 sequences, 15% to 17% seen once. Regarding this clonotype: What it binds is not known.

Germline CDR1 MNHEY, CDR2 SVGAGI. V shed 2 bases, J shed 7 bases, and the junction held 6 bases outside the gene matches. This CDR3 is 15 amino acids long. This chain uses TRBV6-5 with TRBJ2-5; 11 positions match TRBD2. The specimen was peripheral blood. The source is a woman in her late teens or twenties with stable Graves' hyperthyroidism. In nucleotides, the CDR3 is TGTGCCAGCAGTTACACTAGCGGGGGCCCCAGGACCCAGTACTTC. Its translation: CASSYTSGGPRTQYF.